A few counts support the clone carrying this T cell receptor (beta chain). What it binds is not known. Time point denoted: patch test 1, 2 weeks after DPC sensitization. Treatment given: therapeutic diphenylcyclopropenone sensitization with weekly scalp DPC. The record originates from a study of human T cells and chemical hapten exposure. Study-wide context: Patients received weekly diphenylcyclopropenone doses to the scalp throughout the approximately 25-week study. Among samples, TCR yields varied mainly because of small differences in pooled library volume. Study results and limitations: The donor cohort had alopecia, so its immune response may not match that of healthy people. There was a positive correlation between PT1 expanded TCR counts and patch test score.

TCRdb independently ran MiXCR on the RACE reads; one entry per CDR3 protein. The sample has approximately 340,000 distinct CDR3 sequences, approximately 6.3% seen once. The germline gives CDR1 LGHDT, CDR2 YNNKEL (reference sequence). CDR3 length: 18 amino acids. The germline V and J ends were trimmed by 1 base and 5 bases, with 23 bases remaining between them. The TCR comes from a woman aged 18-35 years with alopecia areata. Some clones in this sample may be carry-over from other donors' samples. The sequencing used whole blood, collected in connection with sensitization to the hapten diphenylcyclopropenone (DPC). The genes are TRBV3-1 and TRBJ1-2, with D possibly being TRBD1 (5 bases). This chain's CDR3 is CASSQVRLGSRKGYGYTF. For the CDR3, the DNA is TGTGCCAGCAGCCAAGTTAGGCTGGGCAGCCGGAAGGGGTATGGCTACACCTTC.